The 15 T cell receptor beta chains given below trace back to one sample, sequenced in a study of Graves' ophthalmopathy and Graves' hyperthyroidism. CDR3 regions of TCR beta were amplified from RNA transcripts. Amplification began with first-round RT-PCR using HTBI primers, then second-round multiplex PCR was performed. TCRdb redid the calling of the multiplex PCR reads with MiXCR, one entry per CDR3 protein. The data contain about 550,000 distinct CDR3 sequences, less than 45% of them singletons. The sequencing sample was made of peripheral blood or thyroid tissue (not recorded which). Receptors originate from an adult man with Graves' hyperthyroidism.

This clonotype was counted ten times or more. The chain is built from TRBV7-3 and TRBJ2-6; no firm D call. The CDR3 extends over 15 amino acids. CDR1 is SGHTA, CDR2 FQGTGA, per germline. V was clipped by 5 bases and J by 1 base, with 9 bases between them. CDR3 amino acids: CASSRPGSGANVLTF. CDR3 in DNA: TGTGCCAGCAGCCGACCGGGTTCTGGGGCCAACGTCCTGACTTTC.

Concerning this clonotype: Germline is not matched at one junction end, which may reflect a read error. The chain couples TRBV6-1 to TRBJ2-5; 8 positions agree with TRBD2. The CDR3 has 14 residues. Germline CDR1 MNHNS, CDR2 SASEGT. CDR3 residues: CAISEAGVQETQYF. In nucleotides, the CDR3 is TGTGCCATCAGTGAAGCGGGGGTCCAAGAGACCCAGTACTTC.

In this sample, this clonotype turned up a few times. V and J are TRBV19 and TRBJ2-2, with a tentative D call TRBD1 (6 bases). Deletions cut 1 base from V and 3 bases from J, with 9 bases between. The CDR3 covers 15 residues. Germline CDR1 reads LNHDA; CDR2 reads SQIVND (reference sequence). The CDR3 coding sequence is TGTGCCAGTAGTATAGGAGACAGGTACACCGGGGAGCTGTTTTTT. Translating it yields CASSIGDRYTGELFF.

This clonotype was counted between two and nine times. The chain links TRBV20-1 to TRBJ1-5, with 8 bases lining up with TRBD1. CDR1 DFQATT and CDR2 SNEGSKA come from the germline V gene (reference sequence). V trimming: 4 bases; J trimming: 0 bases; junction bases outside the gene matches: 8. The length of the CDR3 is 16 residues. The CDR3 sequence is CSAILGTGYSNQPQHF. CDR3 nucleotides: TGCAGTGCTATACTAGGGACAGGCTATAGCAATCAGCCCCAGCATTTT.

Written as DNA, the CDR3 is TGTGCCATCAGTGTGGGACAGACCAACTCAGGGGGCTTCAATCAGCCCCAGCATTTT. Translation gives CAISVGQTNSGGFNQPQHF. The V and J genes are TRBV10-3 and TRBJ1-5, with 8 bases identical to TRBD1. Germline V CDR1 and CDR2: ENHRY, SYGVKD. The CDR3 runs 19 residues. The junction had 17 bases not matched to a gene; V was cut back by 4 bases and J by 3 bases.

The V call is TRBV6-5, the J call TRBJ2-7, with D possibly matching TRBD1 (5 bases). TRBJ2-5 explains the end of the DNA better; the J call may be wrong. This CDR3 has 15 amino acids. In germline, CDR1 is MNHEY, CDR2 SVGAGI. CDR3 amino acids: CASSSKRQIQETQYF. The CDR3, as DNA: TGTGCCAGCAGTTCCAAACGACAGATACAAGAGACCCAGTACTTC.

This clonotype showed up many times. The chain is built from TRBV9 and TRBJ1-2; D call uncertain. Germline V gives CDR1 SGDLS, CDR2 YYNGEE. Trimming left V 1 base short and J 14 bases short, with 21 bases between. The CDR3 loop spans 14 amino acids. CDR3 bases: TGTGCCAGCAGCGTATTCGTCGACGAGGGAGAAGTGACCTTC. Translated, it gives CASSVFVDEGEVTF.

As for this clonotype: This may be a read error: a much more frequent sequence differs by one nucleotide. This CDR3 is missing its conserved last phenylalanine or tryptophan, likely due to a read error. The chain links TRBV27 to TRBJ1-1; D may be TRBD1 (5 bases). Germline CDR1 is MNHEY and CDR2 is SMNVEV (reference sequence). This CDR3 has 12 residues. Trimming left V 5 bases short and J 7 bases short, with 11 bases between. The CDR3 DNA sequence: TGTGCCAGCAGTCCAGTCGGGGGTGAAGCTTTCCTT. This translates into CASSPVGGEAFL.

The chain carries TRBV9 and TRBJ1-6; the D gene is possibly TRBD1 (5 bases). V lost 0 bases and J lost 9, with 7 bases in between. The CDR3 loop spans 13 amino acids. Germline V gene data show CDR1 as SGDLS and CDR2 as YYNGEE. The CDR3 bases are TGTGCCAGCAGCGTAGGGCAGGGTTCACCCCTCCACTTT. Translating gives CASSVGQGSPLHF.

The chain couples TRBV29-1 to TRBJ1-2; 7 nucleotides line up with TRBD1. The CDR3 loop spans 12 amino acids. Germline V gives CDR1 SQVTM, CDR2 ANQGSEA. V gave up 4 bases and J gave up 6 bases; unmatched junction bases: 5. The CDR3, as DNA: TGCAGCGTTGTAGGGGGCGCCCATGGCTACACCTTC. Translation: CSVVGGAHGYTF.

The V gene is TRBV7-9, the J gene TRBJ2-2, with 14 positions matching TRBD2. The CDR3 runs to 17 residues. The trim removed 1 base at V and 7 bases at J, leaving 5 bases unmatched. CDR1 and CDR2 from the germline V gene are SEHNR and FQNEAQ (reference sequence). The CDR3 loop is CASSLGGTSGSNGELFF. In DNA, the CDR3 is TGTGCCAGCAGCTTAGGAGGGACTAGCGGGAGTAACGGGGAGCTGTTTTTT.

In this sample, this clonotype turned up a few times. At one boundary the junction diverges from the germline segment, which might be a read error. The rearrangement uses TRBV25-1 and TRBJ1-2; 7 bases fit TRBD1. Germline V gives CDR1 MGHDK, CDR2 SYGVNS. The CDR3 has 15 residues. The CDR3 DNA follows: TGTGCCGGCAGTGACCGACAGGGCCGGGTCTATGGCTACACCTTC. It yields the protein CAGSDRQGRVYGYTF.

This chain links TRBV24-1 with TRBJ2-2, with 8 bases identical to TRBD2. V gave up 0 bases and J gave up 7 bases; unmatched junction bases: 27. Germline CDR1 is KGHDR and CDR2 is SFDVKD. There are 23 residues in the CDR3. Here the CDR3 reads CATSDLYRGAQEGLAYKVGELFF. The DNA for the CDR3 is TGTGCCACCAGTGATTTGTACCGTGGGGCCCAGGAAGGACTAGCCTACAAGGTCGGGGAGCTGTTTTTT.

There are many counts of this clonotype. The chain couples TRBV29-1 to TRBJ2-7; 7 bases fit TRBD1. J was trimmed by 2 bases and V by 6 bases; bases with no gene match: 10. Per germline, CDR1 SQVTM and CDR2 ANQGSEA. There are 14 residues in the CDR3. The CDR3 sequence: CSVRTGVVPYEQYF. The CDR3 region has the DNA TGCAGCGTCCGTACAGGGGTCGTCCCCTACGAGCAGTACTTC.

There are many counts of this clonotype. DNA of the CDR3: TGTGCCAGCAGCTCCGGACAGTGGAATGAAAAACTGTTTTTT. This codes for CASSSGQWNEKLFF. This sequence joins TRBV5-8 and TRBJ1-4; a possible D gene is TRBD1 (6 bases). CDR1 and CDR2 from the germline V gene are SGHTS and YDEGEE. V was trimmed by 3 bases and J by 5 bases, leaving 11 bases between them. The CDR3 spans 14 residues.